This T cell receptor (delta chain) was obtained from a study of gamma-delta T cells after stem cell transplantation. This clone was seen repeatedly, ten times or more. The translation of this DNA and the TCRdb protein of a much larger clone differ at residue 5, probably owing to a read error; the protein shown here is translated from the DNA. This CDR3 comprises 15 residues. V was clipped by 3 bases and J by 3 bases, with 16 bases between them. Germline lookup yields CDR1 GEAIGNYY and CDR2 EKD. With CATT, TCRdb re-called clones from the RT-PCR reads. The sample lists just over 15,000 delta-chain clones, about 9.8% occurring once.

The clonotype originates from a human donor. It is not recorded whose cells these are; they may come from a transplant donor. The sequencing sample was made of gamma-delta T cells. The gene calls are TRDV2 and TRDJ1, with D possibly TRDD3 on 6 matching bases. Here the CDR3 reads CACDVVRGTPDKLIF. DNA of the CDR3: TGTGCCTGTGACGTAGTCCGGGGGACACCCGATAAACTCATCTTT.